The 3 T cell receptor beta chains given below trace back to one sample, sequenced in a study of cytomegalovirus exposure and HLA in healthy donors (dated by TCRdb to about 2017). Library prep was done by the immunoSEQ multiplex PCR assay. For the multiplex PCR, a mixture combining 60 forward primers for TCR Vbeta segments and 13 reverse primers for TCR Jbeta segments was used. TCRdb provides this immuneACCESS table in a form limited to in-frame rearrangements. Some clones are lacking; in checked studies, under half of them reflect an unresolved V gene, and why the rest are absent is not known. The sample table lists about 140,000 clones, roughly 77% of them with a count of one. Of the sample, around 3% falls within the top ten clones. The source material was PBMCs. These receptors were obtained from a female donor in good health and CMV-seronegative.

This chain joins TRBV5-8 and TRBJ1-6, with 7 bases aligning to TRBD1. The germline V gene encodes CDR1 SGHTS and CDR2 YDEGEE. V trimming: 4 bases; J trimming: 5 bases; junction bases outside the gene matches: 3. This CDR3 is 14 amino acids long. The CDR3 loop is CASSTGQHNSPLHF. Here the CDR3 DNA reads TGTGCCAGCAGCACGGGACAGCATAATTCACCCCTCCACTTT.

This clone showed up just a few times. V and J are TRBV5-1 and TRBJ2-7, with 8 positions matching TRBD2. The CDR3 runs to 14 residues. The germline gives CDR1 SGHRS, CDR2 YFSETQ. V dropped 4 bases and J dropped 2; count of bases not matched to a gene: 5. For the CDR3, the DNA is TGCGCCAGCAGCCTAGCGGGCGGCACCTACGAGCAGTACTTC. It encodes CASSLAGGTYEQYF.

The rearrangement uses TRBV29-1 and TRBJ1-1, with TRBD1 as a possible D gene (5 bases). Germline V gene sequence: CDR1 SQVTM, CDR2 ANQGSEA. Trimming removed 7 bases from V and 7 bases from J, with 13 bases in between. CDR3 length equals 11 residues. Here the CDR3 reads CSAQIQGEAFF. CDR3 bases: TGCAGCGCTCAGATTCAGGGTGAAGCTTTCTTT.